The rows below give T cell receptor beta chains drawn from one sample of a study of blood T cell repertoires in COVID-19. The table came from immunoSEQ multiplex PCR; TCRdb's copy has only in-frame clones and leaves some out. The sample yields 95,000 to 120,000 clones, over 65% seen once. Sequenced sample: peripheral blood. Every receptor here comes from a woman aged 40-49 years with acute or convalescent COVID-19. Each CDR3 is given without its conserved first and last residue. Fields, in order: V gene, J gene, CDR3 protein.

>TRBV4-1|TRBJ2-1
ASRRGGGEQF
>TRBV5-4|TRBJ2-5
ASSLATGSETQY
>TRBV5-5|TRBJ1-5
ASSPSPGTVQPQH
>TRBV5-1|TRBJ2-4
ASSFSSGGAIQNIQY
>TRBV4-1|TRBJ1-2
ASSPTEGAYGYT
>TRBV5-1|TRBJ2-1
ASSSFKGTSGGSSYNEQF
>TRBV12-5|TRBJ1-6
ASGTGTSNSPLH
>TRBV2|TRBJ2-2
ASCIQGPGGELF
>TRBV7-9|TRBJ2-7
ASSFPGQGFREQY
>TRBV13|TRBJ1-3
ASSDDLRQGTTAGNTIY
>TRBV28|TRBJ1-3
ASSPLGRGSGNTIY
>TRBV2|TRBJ1-2
ASIFQGDYYGYT
>TRBV12-5|TRBJ2-5
ASARGQETQY
>TRBV5-5|TRBJ2-3
ASSLGQPITDTQY
>TRBV7-2|TRBJ1-6
ASSLVVESPLH
>TRBV5-1|TRBJ1-2
ASSLETGGYKGYT
>TRBV20-1|TRBJ2-5
SASDSMRAETQY
>TRBV19|TRBJ2-1
ASSLGGGGDNEQF
>TRBV6-5|TRBJ1-4
ASSRGQGVIEKLF
>TRBV5-1|TRBJ1-2
ASSLEVGGSYGYT
>TRBV7-9|TRBJ2-5
ASSLYEGETQY
>TRBV5-4|TRBJ1-3
ASSLAGTGNTIY
>TRBV6-5|TRBJ2-7
ASSNRADGGSRY
>TRBV19|TRBJ1-1
ASSRQAPGEAF
>TRBV6-6|TRBJ1-1
ASSYSEVSLNTEAF
>TRBV18|TRBJ1-2
ASSPMDRDLYGYT
>TRBV4-1|TRBJ2-7
ASSQDRGGYEQY
>TRBV13|TRBJ2-1
ASSHGLGSYNEQF
>TRBV30|TRBJ2-7
ASGQASSYEQY
>TRBV15|TRBJ1-6
ATSRQGNYSPLH
>TRBV13|TRBJ1-1
ASSSRTGSEPGTEAF
>TRBV2|TRBJ1-1
ASSEGAAGNTEAF
>TRBV13|TRBJ2-1
ASSFGVEGPSSYNEQF
>TRBV7-9|TRBJ2-2
ASRRQLANTGELF
>TRBV7-9|TRBJ2-3
GVRGLRGSTDTQY
>TRBV6-5|TRBJ1-6
ASTDRSNSPLH
>TRBV11-2|TRBJ1-2
ASSLLSQNYGYT
>TRBV19|TRBJ2-3
ASSPLAGPLTDTQY
>TRBV6-5|TRBJ2-7
ATYRQGPREQY
>TRBV6-5|TRBJ1-1
ASRADMAEAF
>TRBV30|TRBJ1-2
AWNTGTGSGGYT
>TRBV7-9|TRBJ2-3
ASSGPGLAGGYSTDTQY
>TRBV11-2|TRBJ2-7
ASSPGIEQY
>TRBV7-2|TRBJ2-3
ASSLARGLAGGTATQY
>TRBV30|TRBJ1-1
AWSIARGGEAF
>TRBV29-1|TRBJ1-2
SGLRDTYGYT
>TRBV19|TRBJ2-7
ASSQGKGRRDEQY
>TRBV10-3|TRBJ2-3
AISDRQGPDTQY
>TRBV6-5|TRBJ2-1
ASSLFAGNEQF
>TRBV28|TRBJ2-7
ASRNAGGTYEQY
>TRBV7-2|TRBJ1-1
ASSAQVHLNTEAF
>TRBV15|TRBJ1-1
ATSLTGGGNTEAF
>TRBV6-1|TRBJ1-2
ASSDAGGGYGYT
>TRBV11-2|TRBJ2-5
ASSLASGKETQY
>TRBV20-1|TRBJ2-1
SASLTQGWNEQF
>TRBV7-2|TRBJ2-7
ASSFRTSGGSEQY
>TRBV18|TRBJ1-5
ASSAGLNQPQH
>TRBV7-8|TRBJ2-2
ASSLTAGVTGELF
>TRBV18|TRBJ2-1
ASSPLFRDNEQF
>TRBV3-1/TRBV3-2|TRBJ2-2
ASRLAGADTGELF